These 5 T cell receptor beta chains were all obtained from the same sample, sequenced in a study of regulatory T cells in long-lasting Graves disease. Libraries of TCR beta came from iRepertoire HTBI primers plus Arm-PCR of CDR3 regions. Using its own MiXCR run on the multiplex PCR reads, TCRdb lists one record per CDR3 protein. The data show some 300,000 distinct CDR3 sequences, 22% seen once. Time point denoted: persistent/refractory GD, antithyroid drugs over 5 years with positive TRAb. RNA from PBMCs was the source of the TCR library. The sequencing here drew on peripheral blood mononuclear cells (PBMCs), taken when the disease was refractory, from a patient treated with antithyroid drugs. These receptor sequences come from a female donor with Graves disease.

This clonotype appeared once. The gene calls are TRBV11-2 and TRBJ2-7, with 8 bases identical to TRBD1. Trimming took 5 bases from V and 0 from J; bases not matched to a gene: 3. This CDR3 region has 14 residues. Germline values: CDR1 SGHAT, CDR2 FQNNGV. CDR3 bases: TGTGCCAGCAGCCCGGGACAGGTCTCCTACGAGCAGTACTTC. Protein: CASSPGQVSYEQYF.

The V gene is TRBV7-9, the J gene TRBJ2-2, with 12 bases identical to TRBD1. Looked up from germline, CDR1 is SEHNR and CDR2 is FQNEAQ (reference sequence). V shed 6 bases, J shed 15 bases, and the junction held 11 bases outside the gene matches. This CDR3 has 14 residues. The CDR3 sequence is CASSPTGTGGEMFF. In DNA form, the CDR3 reads TGTGCCAGCAGTCCCACTGGGACAGGGGGCGAGATGTTTTTT.

The CDR3 DNA reads TGCAGTGCTAGCCCTCCCGCGACAGTCACCTACGAGCAGTACTTC. This encodes CSASPPATVTYEQYF. The rearrangement joins TRBV20-1 to TRBJ2-7; TRBD1 is a possible D gene (5 bases). V was clipped by 3 bases and J by 2 bases, with 17 bases between them. CDR3 size: 15 residues. Germline-derived CDR1 and CDR2 are DFQATT and SNEGSKA (reference sequence).

In its sample, this clonotype was seen a few times. The chain joins TRBV30 to TRBJ2-7; D not resolved. The V end was cut by 5 bases, the J end by 5 bases, with 16 bases between. CDR1 is GTSNPN and CDR2 is SVGIG in the germline V gene (reference sequence). This CDR3 is 13 amino acids long. CDR3 in amino acids: CAWSESIGHEQYF. The CDR3 bases are TGTGCCTGGTCGGAGTCGATTGGCCACGAGCAGTACTTC.

The V and J genes are TRBV3-1 and TRBJ1-2; D uncertain. Germline loops: CDR1 LGHDT, CDR2 YNNKEL (reference sequence). The CDR3 extends over 14 amino acids. Trimming stripped 4 bases from V and 1 base from J, with 10 bases between. The CDR3 DNA sequence: TGTGCCAGCAGCCGCGGCAGCTTTAACTATGGCTACACCTTC. It yields the protein CASSRGSFNYGYTF.